This is a list of T cell receptor beta chains from one sample in a study of blood T cell repertoires in COVID-19. The table came from immunoSEQ multiplex PCR; TCRdb's copy has only in-frame clones and leaves some out. There are a few hundred thousand clones in the sample; 85% to 90% occur only once, and roughly a tenth lies in the top ten. The sample consisted of PBMCs or T cells enriched from blood (not recorded which). These TCRs come from a woman between 50 and 59 years old who had recovered from COVID-19. Each CDR3 is given with its conserved first and last residue. Each record gives: J gene, clone size, V gene, CDR3 protein. Some rows mark clone size as missing; the rest say once, few, many or name a class of expanded clone.

TRBJ2-1 | NA | TRBV11-2 | CASSFDRSGLAPLEQFF
TRBJ1-1 | NA | TRBV14 | CASSGFEGRTEAFF
TRBJ1-6 | NA | TRBV18 | CASSPTGTALYNSPLHF
TRBJ2-5 | NA | TRBV28 | CASSDLNQETQYF
TRBJ1-5 | NA | TRBV2 | CASSGQGRNQPQHF
TRBJ2-7 | NA | TRBV7-9 | CASSPPSGQGYEQYF
TRBJ1-5 | NA | TRBV6-4 | CASPGQGDSNQPQHF
TRBJ2-7 | once | TRBV3-1/TRBV3-2 | CASSHVGGEGYF
TRBJ1-2 | NA | TRBV5-4 | CASSFRDYNYGYTF
TRBJ1-2 | NA | TRBV30 | CAWNLGTGDYGYTF
TRBJ2-7 | NA | TRBV2 | CASSDNISYEQYF
TRBJ2-1 | NA | TRBV2 | CASRREEGGYNEQFF
TRBJ2-7 | few | TRBV28 | CASRRQATSYEQYF
TRBJ1-1 | once | TRBV28 | CASSLGNTEAFF
TRBJ1-6 | few | TRBV2 | CASTPFRGQVMASPLHF
TRBJ2-5 | NA | TRBV30 | CAWSGGQETQYF
TRBJ2-1 | NA | TRBV12-3/TRBV12-4 | CASTLGTHNEQFF
TRBJ2-2 | NA | TRBV4-2 | CASSQGSSPIGELFF
TRBJ1-5 | NA | TRBV29-1 | CSVSGPQPQHF
TRBJ1-5 | NA | TRBV2 | CASSEEGTQHF
TRBJ1-3 | NA | TRBV30 | CAWNTGQLSGNTIYF
TRBJ1-2 | NA | TRBV7-9 | CASSGGPEANYGYTF
TRBJ1-1 | NA | TRBV4-2 | CASSRGTGATEAFF
TRBJ1-1 | NA | TRBV30 | CAWSAFTEAFF
TRBJ1-4 | once | TRBV6-5 | CASSYSTPGTGRKLFF
TRBJ1-2 | NA | TRBV24-1 | CATSDWLYGYTF
TRBJ1-2 | NA | TRBV3-1/TRBV3-2 | CASSQPGAGLYGYTF
TRBJ2-6 | NA | TRBV19 | CASTTGHLTGANVLTF
TRBJ2-7 | many | TRBV6-2/TRBV6-3 | CASSQLLTGGVEQYF
TRBJ1-2 | NA | TRBV29-1 | CSAAKGENYGYTF
TRBJ2-3 | once | TRBV18 | CASSPYSSRGDSTDTQYF
TRBJ2-3 | NA | TRBV2 | CASKGTDTDTQYF
TRBJ1-3 | once | TRBV7-3 | CASTLRRVGSGNTIYF
TRBJ1-2 | NA | TRBV10-3 | CAITRDRDYGYTF
TRBJ2-7 | NA | TRBV9 | CASSVGPGGHSYEQYF
TRBJ1-2 | NA | TRBV5-1 | CASSGGQSQGYTF
TRBJ1-2 | NA | TRBV9 | CASSEGTDPSYGYTF